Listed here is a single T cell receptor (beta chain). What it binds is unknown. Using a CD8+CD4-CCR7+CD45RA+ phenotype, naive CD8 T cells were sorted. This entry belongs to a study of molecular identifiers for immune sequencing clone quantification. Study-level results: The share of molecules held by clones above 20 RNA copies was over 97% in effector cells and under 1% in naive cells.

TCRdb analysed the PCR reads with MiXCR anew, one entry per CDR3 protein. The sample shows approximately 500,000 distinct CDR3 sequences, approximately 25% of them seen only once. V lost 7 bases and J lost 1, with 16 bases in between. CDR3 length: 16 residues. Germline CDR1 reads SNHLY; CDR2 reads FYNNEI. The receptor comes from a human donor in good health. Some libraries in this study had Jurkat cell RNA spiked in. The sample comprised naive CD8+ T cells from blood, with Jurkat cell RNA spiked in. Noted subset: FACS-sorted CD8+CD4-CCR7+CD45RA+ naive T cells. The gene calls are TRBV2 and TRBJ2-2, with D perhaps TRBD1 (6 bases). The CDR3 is CASTPSDSRNTGELFF. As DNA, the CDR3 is TGTGCCAGCACTCCCTCGGACAGCCGGAACACCGGGGAGCTGTTTTTT.